This TCR beta chain was captured in a study of T cells expressing NK-cell markers. Germline CDR1 is DFQATT and CDR2 is SNEGSKA (reference sequence). The CDR3 covers 13 residues. TCRdb re-called the 5' RACE reads; every CDR3 protein appears as one record, without DNA. This listing includes about 460,000 distinct CDR3 sequences. The chain has TRBV20-1 and TRBJ2-3; the TCRdb call, TRBD2, lacks DNA for checking. The TCR originated in a woman aged 45-65 years in good health. Sequenced material: blood T cells: a sorted CD56 or NKG2C T cell subset, CD4+ or CD8+ T cells, or bulk PBMC T cells (not recorded which). CDR3 amino acids: CSARAGGGDTQYF.